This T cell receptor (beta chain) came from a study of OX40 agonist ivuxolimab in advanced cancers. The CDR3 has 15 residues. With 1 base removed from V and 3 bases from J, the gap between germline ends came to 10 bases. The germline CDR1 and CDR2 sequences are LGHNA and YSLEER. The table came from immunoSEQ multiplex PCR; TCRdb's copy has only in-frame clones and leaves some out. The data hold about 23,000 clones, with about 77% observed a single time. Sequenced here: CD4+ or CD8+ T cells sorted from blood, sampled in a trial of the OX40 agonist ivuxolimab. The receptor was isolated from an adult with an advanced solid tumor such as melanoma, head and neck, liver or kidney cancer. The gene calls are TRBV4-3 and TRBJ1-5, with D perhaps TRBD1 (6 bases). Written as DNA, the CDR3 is TGCGCCAGCAGCCAAGTGTCAGGGGCCAATCAGCCCCAGCATTTT. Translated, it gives CASSQVSGANQPQHF.